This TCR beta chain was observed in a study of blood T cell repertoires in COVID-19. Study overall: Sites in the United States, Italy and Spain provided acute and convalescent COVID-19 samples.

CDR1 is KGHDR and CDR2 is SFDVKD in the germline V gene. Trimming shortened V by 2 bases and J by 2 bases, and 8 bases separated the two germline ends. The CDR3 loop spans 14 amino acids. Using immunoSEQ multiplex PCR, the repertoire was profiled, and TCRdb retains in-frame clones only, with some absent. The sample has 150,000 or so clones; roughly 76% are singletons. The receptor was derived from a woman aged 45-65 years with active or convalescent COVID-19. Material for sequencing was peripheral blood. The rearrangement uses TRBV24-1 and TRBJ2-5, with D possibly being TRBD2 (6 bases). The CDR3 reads CATSDWDLQETQYF. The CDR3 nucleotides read TGTGCCACCAGTGATTGGGACTTGCAAGAGACCCAGTACTTC.